This T cell receptor beta chain came from a study of T cells in Graves' hyperthyroidism and ophthalmopathy. Diagnostic decisions used clinical symptoms, serum thyroxine and TRAb, thyroid ultrasound and orbital computed tomography. On this clonotype: As yet, its antigen is unknown. A read error may explain this, as a much larger clone is one base away. Since no conserved phenylalanine or tryptophan closes the CDR3, a read error is the likely cause.

Germline V gives CDR1 MNHEY, CDR2 SVGAGI. V was trimmed by 3 bases and J by 2 bases, leaving 13 bases between them. This CDR3 is 16 amino acids long. The CDR3 regions of TCR beta were amplified from RNA transcripts. Using the HTBI primer set, a first-round RT-PCR was run on the TCR CDR3. TCRdb passed the multiplex PCR reads through MiXCR, listing each CDR3 protein once. The sample shows around 520,000 distinct CDR3 sequences, around a quarter of them seen only once. Overall study findings and caveats: In the analysis, a 13 V-J model separated ophthalmopathy from stable hyperthyroidism. Peripheral blood also featured most of the thyroid clonotypes expanded above 0.001.

The origin of this receptor is a woman aged 30 to 39 with Graves' ophthalmopathy. Sequencing input: blood. This chain joins TRBV6-5 and TRBJ2-2; D is perhaps TRBD1 or TRBD2 (5 bases each). The CDR3 DNA is TGTGCCAGCAGTTATGGGGGATCGGGCAACACCGGGGAGCTGTTTTAT. It yields the protein CASSYGGSGNTGELFY.